Listed here is a single TCR beta chain. This clonotype occurred many times. The antigen it binds to is not known. Base qualities are missing; no much larger clone stands one base away. Hyperthyroidism patients were aged 18 to 65 years and newly diagnosed, with disease duration of less than 2 months. Any patient with an uncontrolled infection, another autoimmune disease, pregnancy or lactation was excluded. Diagnoses were based on clinical symptoms, serum thyroxine and TRAb, thyroid ultrasound and orbital computed tomography. For progressor patients, blood was drawn at the first diagnosis of hyperthyroidism, before any ophthalmopathy symptoms had appeared. PBMCs were isolated from roughly 10 ml of fresh peripheral blood by Ficoll-Paque density gradient centrifugation. Progressor patients were initially diagnosed with Graves' hyperthyroidism and developed ophthalmopathy during follow-up. Total RNA was extracted with Trizol reagent, and quality was checked on an Agilent 2100 Bioanalyzer.

CDR1 and CDR2 are drawn from the germline V gene: MNHEY, SVGAGI. Ends trimmed: V by 2 bases, J by 2 bases; bases unmatched to a gene: 9. The CDR3 starts with the cysteine, ends with the phenylalanine, and has 18 residues. Kept here is only the CDR3 DNA, which spans 54 bases and is read in frame from base 1. This entry belongs to a study of T cells in Graves' hyperthyroidism and ophthalmopathy (dated by TCRdb to about 2019). Regarding the complete study: Peripheral blood samples were taken at initial diagnosis, before any treatment was given. To identify distinguishing TCR V-J signatures, a discovery cohort of about 95 patients was used, comprising 40 to 45 with Graves' ophthalmopathy and 55 to 65 with stable Graves' hyperthyroidism. Whether ophthalmopathy could be predicted prospectively was tested in an independent validation cohort made up of about 18 hyperthyroidism patients plus 17 patients who later progressed to ophthalmopathy. The approximately 90 discovery patients were divided at random into training and test sets in a 7:3 ratio. In roughly six Graves' hyperthyroidism patients, the study also compared T-cell repertoires from thyroid tissue with T-cell repertoires from blood. Once sampling was done, hyperthyroidism patients were given methimazole at a starting dose of 30 mg daily, whereas ophthalmopathy patients were given high-dose intravenous methylprednisolone. According to the paper, TCR Vbeta CDR3 sequencing was carried out on 120 to 150 peripheral blood samples, which came from more than 40 ophthalmopathy, approximately 78 hyperthyroidism and about 17 progressor patients.

Amplification of TCR beta CDR3 regions was carried out from RNA transcripts. For the first round of RT-PCR on the TCR CDR3, the HTBI primer set was used together with the Qiagen OneStep RT-PCR kit. Libraries were constructed in a second round of multiplex PCR, after which size selection and purification were carried out. Libraries were sequenced paired-end with 100 bp reads on an Illumina HiSeq2000. As for the original processing: Raw data were processed with SOAPnuke, discarding reads with adapters, uncalled bases, mean Phred below 15, or no exact constant-primer or identifier match. High-quality paired reads were merged using COPE v1.2.5, and each unique nucleotide sequence was defined as a clonotype. MiTCR v1.1 was used to align the clonotypes against IMGT TRBV, TRBD and TRBJ reference segments. The analysis included only V-J combinations with a frequency above 0.0001, which together covered around 99% of the repertoires. The TCS score was defined as the ratio of F50 (clonal expansion) to E x V (chaos), calculated using BLOSUM62-based TCRdist between CDR3 peptides within each V-J. Welch's t-statistics and random forest reduced fewer than 600 V-J features to about 13, which were used in a naive Bayes classifier (R e1071). The public reads were quality trimmed at Q25 with fastp and then assembled into clones with MiXCR by TCRdb, keeping productive beta chains. Records with the same CDR3 protein are collapsed into one entry carrying the most frequent genes and DNA. TCRdb, rather than the study authors, made the V and J calls. For this sample the table gives approximately 600,000 distinct CDR3 sequences, of which about 14% were detected only once. The ten largest clonotypes hold more than 5% of the sample.

General findings and caveats noted by the study authors: A model built on a 13 V-J signature distinguished ophthalmopathy from stable hyperthyroidism, reaching 85% to 90% sensitivity and about 81% specificity in cross-validation and 80%/75% in testing. Most expanded thyroid clonotypes (frequency above 0.001) were also found in blood, which suggests that blood repertoires may mirror thyroid immune responses. During validation, the model predicted progression to ophthalmopathy a median of around 7 months ahead of onset, with more than 55% sensitivity and 72.22% specificity. Sample size was not statistically predetermined, and investigators were not blinded to group allocation.

The sample comprised blood. Recombination linked TRBV6-5 to TRBJ1-3, with 10 bases matching TRBD1. The clonotype originates from a woman between 25 and 40 years old with Graves' hyperthyroidism that later progressed to Graves' ophthalmopathy. The DNA sequence is TGTGCCAGCAGTTACAGCAGACAGGGGGCGCATCCTGGAAACACCATATATTTT. Its protein reads: CASSYSRQGAHPGNTIYF.